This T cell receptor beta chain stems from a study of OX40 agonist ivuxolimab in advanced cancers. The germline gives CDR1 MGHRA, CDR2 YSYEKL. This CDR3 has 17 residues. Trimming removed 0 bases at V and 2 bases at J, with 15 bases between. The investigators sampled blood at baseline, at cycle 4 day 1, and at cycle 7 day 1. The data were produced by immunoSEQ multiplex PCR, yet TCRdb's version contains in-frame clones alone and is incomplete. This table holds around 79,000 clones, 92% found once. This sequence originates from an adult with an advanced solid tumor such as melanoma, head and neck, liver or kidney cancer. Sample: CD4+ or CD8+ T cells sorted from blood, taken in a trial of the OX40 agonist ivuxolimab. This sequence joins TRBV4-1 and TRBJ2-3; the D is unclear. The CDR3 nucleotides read TGCGCCAGCAGCCAAGACCAAATCGGGTCAGACACAGATACGCAGTATTTT. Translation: CASSQDQIGSDTDTQYF.